This T cell receptor (beta chain) was sequenced for a study of Graves' ophthalmopathy and Graves' hyperthyroidism. General observations from the study: With roughly 65% sensitivity and approximately 73% specificity, the model predicted ophthalmopathy progression.

Hyperthyroidism patients were newly diagnosed, ill under 2 months, and aged 18 to 65 years. Excluded were patients with other autoimmune diseases, uncontrolled infections, pregnancy or lactation. At least ten counts were recorded for this clonotype. Its antigen is still unknown. Beta-chain TCR CDR3 regions were amplified from RNA transcripts. First-round RT-PCR with HTBI primers preceded a second-round multiplex PCR. TCRdb ran MiXCR on the multiplex PCR reads and lists one entry per CDR3 protein. The sample records about 590,000 distinct CDR3 sequences, roughly 39% being singletons. The junction had 10 bases not matched to a gene; V was cut back by 6 bases and J by 4 bases. CDR3 length equals 16 residues.

The sequenced sample consisted of peripheral blood or thyroid tissue (not recorded which). The chain employs TRBV12-3 or TRBV12-4 and TRBJ2-2; the match to TRBD1 covers 8 bases. The source is an adult man with Graves' hyperthyroidism. CDR3 in amino acids: CASRGDRGRGTGELFF. DNA of the CDR3: TGTGCCAGCAGGGGCGACAGGGGCCGCGGCACCGGGGAGCTGTTTTTT.